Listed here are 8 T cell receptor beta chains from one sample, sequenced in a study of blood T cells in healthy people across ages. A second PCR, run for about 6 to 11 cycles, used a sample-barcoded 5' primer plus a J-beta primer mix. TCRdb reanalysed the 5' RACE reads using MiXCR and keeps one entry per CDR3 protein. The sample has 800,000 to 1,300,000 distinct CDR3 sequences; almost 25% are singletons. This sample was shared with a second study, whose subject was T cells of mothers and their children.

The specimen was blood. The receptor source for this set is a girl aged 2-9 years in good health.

CDR3 loop: CASSLALQVIDGYTF. In DNA, the CDR3 is TGTGCCAGCAGTTTAGCGCTACAGGTGATCGATGGCTACACCTTC. The chain uses TRBV12-3 or TRBV12-4 and TRBJ1-2; possibly TRBD1 for D (5 bases). Trimming stripped 0 bases from V and 6 bases from J, with 14 bases between. The CDR3 consists of 15 residues.

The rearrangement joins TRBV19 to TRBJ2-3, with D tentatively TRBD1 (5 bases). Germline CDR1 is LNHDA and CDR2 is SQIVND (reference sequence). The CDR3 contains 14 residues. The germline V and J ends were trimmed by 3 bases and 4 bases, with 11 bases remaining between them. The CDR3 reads CASSMGQRPDTQYF. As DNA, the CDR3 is TGTGCCAGTAGTATGGGGCAACGACCAGATACGCAGTATTTT.

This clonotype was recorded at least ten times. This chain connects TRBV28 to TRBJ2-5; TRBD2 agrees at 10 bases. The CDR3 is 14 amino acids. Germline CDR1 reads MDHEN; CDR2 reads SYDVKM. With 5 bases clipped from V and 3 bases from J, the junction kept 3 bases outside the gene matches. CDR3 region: CASSAGLAEETQYF. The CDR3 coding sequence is TGTGCCAGCAGTGCAGGACTAGCGGAAGAGACCCAGTACTTC.

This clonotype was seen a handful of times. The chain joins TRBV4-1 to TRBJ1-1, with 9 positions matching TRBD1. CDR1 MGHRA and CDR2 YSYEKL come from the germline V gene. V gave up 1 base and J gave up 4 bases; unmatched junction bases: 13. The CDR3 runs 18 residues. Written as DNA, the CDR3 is TGCGCCAGCAGCCAAGTGGGGGGCGGACAGGGGTGGAGCACTGAAGCTTTCTTT. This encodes CASSQVGGGQGWSTEAFF.

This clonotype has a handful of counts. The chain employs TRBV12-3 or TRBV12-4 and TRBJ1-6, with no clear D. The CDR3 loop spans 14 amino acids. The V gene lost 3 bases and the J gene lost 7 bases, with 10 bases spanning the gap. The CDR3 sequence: CASSFWGDNSPLHF. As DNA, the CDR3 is TGTGCCAGCAGTTTTTGGGGAGACAATTCACCCCTCCACTTT.

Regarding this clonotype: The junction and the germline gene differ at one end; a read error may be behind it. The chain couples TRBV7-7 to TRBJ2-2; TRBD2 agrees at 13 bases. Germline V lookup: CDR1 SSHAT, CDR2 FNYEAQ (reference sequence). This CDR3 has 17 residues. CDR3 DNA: TGTGCTAGCAGCTTAGCGGGACTAGCGGGACGCACCGGGGAGCTGTTTTTT. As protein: CASSLAGLAGRTGELFF.

The CDR3 reads CASSVEIVRGTGTDTQYF. As DNA, the CDR3 is TGTGCCAGCAGCGTAGAAATCGTTCGCGGGACCGGCACAGATACGCAGTATTTT. The rearrangement joins TRBV9 to TRBJ2-3; tentative D call: TRBD2 (6 bases). Deletions cut 0 bases from V and 1 base from J, with 18 bases between. CDR1 and CDR2 from the germline V gene are SGDLS and YYNGEE. The CDR3 is made up of 18 amino acids.

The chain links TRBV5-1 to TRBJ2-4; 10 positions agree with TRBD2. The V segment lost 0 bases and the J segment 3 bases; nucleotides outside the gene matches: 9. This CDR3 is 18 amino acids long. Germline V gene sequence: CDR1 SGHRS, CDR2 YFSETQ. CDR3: CASSLEETSGLSKNIQYF. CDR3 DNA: TGCGCCAGCAGCTTGGAGGAGACTAGCGGGCTCAGCAAAAACATTCAGTACTTC.